These T cell receptor beta chains were read from a single sample in a study of identical twins. Each CDR3 protein gets one entry after TCRdb re-called the 5' RACE reads with MiXCR. Of around 470,000 distinct CDR3 sequences listed, approximately 15% are singletons. These data also featured in a second study, about yellow fever vaccine responses in identical twins.

The specimen was CD4+ T cells sorted from blood. The receptors were gathered from a woman aged 18 to 35 in good health. The CDR3 runs from the conserved cysteine through the conserved F or W. D genes are given only for firm matches. For some rows the clone size is stated as once, few or many, or as a class when expanded; others skip it.

TRBV14,-,-,TRBJ2-4,CASSQGLVPGNIQYF,TGTGCCAGCAGCCAAGGGCTGGTACCGGGAAACATTCAGTACTTC
TRBV11-1,few,TRBD1,TRBJ2-6,CASSLALTGGSGANVLTF,TGTGCCAGCAGCTTAGCTTTGACAGGGGGTTCCGGGGCCAACGTCCTGACTTTC
TRBV7-6,-,-,TRBJ2-3,CASSLGVLGTDTQYF,TGTGCCAGCAGTTTAGGGGTCCTAGGCACAGATACGCAGTATTTT
TRBV20-1,few,TRBD2,TRBJ2-3,CSASPSGRVSTDTQYF,TGCAGTGCTAGTCCTAGCGGGAGGGTTAGCACAGATACGCAGTATTTT
TRBV20-1,few,-,TRBJ2-7,CSARDLTYEQYF,TGCAGTGCTAGAGATTTGACCTACGAGCAATACTTC
TRBV3-1,few,-,TRBJ2-2,CASSQDRRNRDGSGELFF,TGTGCCAGCAGCCAAGATCGTCGGAACAGGGACGGGTCCGGGGAGCTGTTTTTT
TRBV9,few,TRBD2,TRBJ2-1,CASSVDTSGGADEQFF,TGTGCCAGCAGCGTAGATACTAGCGGGGGGGCCGATGAGCAGTTCTTC
TRBV29-1,few,-,TRBJ2-3,CSVEVTAGLTDTQYF,TGCAGCGTTGAAGTGACAGCGGGCCTCACAGATACGCAGTATTTT
TRBV6-2/TRBV6-3,-,-,TRBJ2-5,CASSYSTPVWAETQYF,TGTGCCAGCAGTTACTCGACGCCCGTATGGGCAGAGACCCAGTACTTC
TRBV7-2,few,TRBD1,TRBJ2-2,CASSSRDRGAGGELFF,TGTGCCAGCAGCAGCCGGGACAGGGGGGCGGGCGGGGAGCTGTTTTTT
TRBV5-1,-,-,TRBJ2-7,CASSLTFLSGWYF,TGCGCCAGCAGCTTGACCTTTCTGTCGGGCTGGTACTTC
TRBV3-1,-,-,TRBJ2-3,CASSQDPQWTDTQYF,TGTGCCAGCAGCCAAGATCCGCAGTGGACAGATACGCAGTATTTT
TRBV5-1,-,-,TRBJ2-6,CASSGKSLGSGANVLTF,TGCGCCAGCAGCGGCAAGAGTCTGGGGTCTGGGGCCAACGTCCTGACTTTC
TRBV7-9,-,-,TRBJ1-2,CASRGAVPGYTF,TGTGCCAGCAGGGGGGCAGTCCCTGGCTACACCTTC
TRBV15,-,-,TRBJ2-1,CATSRDLRDEQFF,TGTGCCACCAGCAGAGATCTTAGGGATGAGCAGTTCTTC
TRBV20-1,-,-,TRBJ2-5,CSARDPEGTQYF,TGCAGTGCTAGAGACCCCGAGGGGACCCAGTACTTC
TRBV9,-,TRBD1,TRBJ2-5,CASSALRQGASETQYF,TGTGCCAGCAGCGCTTTAAGACAGGGGGCTTCGGAGACCCAGTACTTC
TRBV6-1,few,TRBD1,TRBJ1-5,CASAPGTGVFQPQHF,TGTGCCAGCGCTCCGGGGACAGGAGTTTTTCAGCCCCAGCATTTT
TRBV6-1,many,TRBD1,TRBJ1-2,CASSLQGASYGYTF,TGTGCCAGCAGTCTTCAGGGGGCAAGCTATGGCTACACCTTC
TRBV20-1,few,TRBD2,TRBJ2-3,CSARTSGSLADTQYF,TGCAGTGCTAGAACTAGCGGGAGCCTCGCAGATACGCAGTATTTT
TRBV28,-,-,TRBJ2-7,CASSSGEGQYF,TGTGCCAGCAGCTCAGGGGAGGGGCAGTACTTC
TRBV9,-,TRBD2,TRBJ2-7,CASSGAGGRYEQYF,TGTGCCAGCAGCGGAGCGGGGGGGCGTTACGAGCAGTACTTC
TRBV7-6,-,-,TRBJ2-3,CASSLADFHTQYF,TGTGCCAGCAGCTTAGCGGACTTCCATACGCAGTATTTT
TRBV20-1,many,-,TRBJ2-5,CSARPGVETQYF,TGCAGTGCTAGACCAGGGGTGGAGACCCAGTACTTC